Following are 22 T cell receptor beta chains from one sample sequenced in a study of T cells in women clearing cervical HPV infection. Sequenced by immunoSEQ multiplex PCR; TCRdb stores in-frame clones only, minus some. This sample contains around 18,000 clones. The sample was blood buffy coat. All receptors derive from a woman aged 18 to 69 with a cervical HPV16 infection that either progressed to CIN3+ or cleared (not recorded which).

For this clone: Coverage ceases 3 residues before the CDR3 finishes, and the germline J gene fills in the end. The V call is TRBV6-2 or TRBV6-3, the J call TRBJ1-2; 9 bases line up with TRBD1. The germline V gene encodes CDR1 MNHEY and CDR2 SVGEGT. This CDR3 region has 15 residues. Trimming took 8 bases from V and 4 from J; bases not matched to a gene: 11. The CDR3 sequence: CASRTSGTGSYGYTF. The covered CDR3 bases are TGTGCCAGCCGAACCTCCGGGACAGGGTCCTATGGC.

Details on this clone: At one end the junction does not follow the germline gene, possibly because of a read error. The sequenced part of the CDR3 DNA is TGCGCCAGCAGCCATCCGGGACAGAGTAGTGAAAAA. Translation gives CASSHPGQSSEK. The whole CDR3 reads CASSHPGQSSEKLFF. The chain recombines TRBV4-2 with TRBJ1-4; TRBD1 matches at 7 bases. The read ends 3 residues early relative to the CDR3; the germline J gene fills the gap. The CDR3 totals 15 residues. The germline V gene encodes CDR1 LGHNA and CDR2 YNFKEQ.

CDR3 amino acids: CASRGTGGGEQYF. Partial CDR3 DNA: TGTGCCAGCAGAGGGACAGGGGGCGGCGAG. The V gene is TRBV6-4, the J gene TRBJ2-7, with 12 bases that match TRBD1. Coverage ceases 3 residues before the CDR3 finishes, and the germline J gene fills in the end. The CDR3 covers 13 residues. The germline V gene encodes CDR1 MRHNA and CDR2 SNTAGT. V dropped 6 bases and J dropped 6; count of bases not matched to a gene: 3.

A note on this clone: The sequence runs out 3 residues before the end of the CDR3; the remainder is reconstructed from the germline J gene. The rearrangement joins TRBV27 to TRBJ2-1; D ambiguous. V lost 1 base, J lost 5 bases, and 6 bases lay in between. Germline V gene lookup returns CDR1 MNHEY and CDR2 SMNVEV (reference sequence). The CDR3 spans 13 residues. The CDR3 DNA, read in part, is TGTGCCAGCAGTTTATTCAGGAACAATGAG. Its protein is CASSLFRNNE. The complete CDR3 reads CASSLFRNNEQFF.

As regards this clone: The read finishes 3 residues shy of the CDR3 end, and the germline J gene is used to complete it. V and J are TRBV29-1 and TRBJ2-3; 7 bases fit TRBD2. CDR1 and CDR2 from the germline V gene are SQVTM and ANQGSEA. V gave up 6 bases and J gave up 1 base; unmatched junction bases: 10. This CDR3 is built from 15 residues. The CDR3 DNA, read in part, is TGCAGCGTCGGGCCCGGGACTACCCGCACAGATACG. As protein: CSVGPGTTRTDT. In full, the CDR3 reads CSVGPGTTRTDTQYF.

As concerns this clone: The CDR3 end lies 3 residues beyond the end of the read and is filled in from the germline J gene. V and J are TRBV2 and TRBJ1-2; tentative D call: TRBD1 (6 bases). The V end was cut by 7 bases, the J end by 3 bases, with 9 bases between. Per germline, CDR1 SNHLY and CDR2 FYNNEI. CDR3 size: 12 residues. The CDR3 loop is CASTQGYYGYTF. The sequenced CDR3 bases are TGTGCCAGCACTCAGGGGTACTATGGC.

To note about this clone: The read stops 3 residues short of the end of the CDR3; the missing end is completed from the germline J gene. The V gene is TRBV20-1, the J gene TRBJ2-5; the match to TRBD2 covers 10 bases. With 5 bases clipped from V and 5 bases from J, the junction kept 14 bases outside the gene matches. CDR1 and CDR2 from the germline V gene are DFQATT and SNEGSKA (reference sequence). The CDR3 is 16 residues long. The DNA read from the CDR3 is TGCAGTGCTCCCCGGGGTAGCGGGGGGCTCGGGGAGACC. Protein sequence: CSAPRGSGGLGET. The whole CDR3 protein reads CSAPRGSGGLGETQYF.

With regard to this clone: The sequenced fragment ends 3 residues before the CDR3 boundary, so the rest is inferred from the germline J gene. The chain links TRBV7-6 to TRBJ2-5, with 11 nucleotides matching TRBD1. There are 15 residues in the CDR3. V dropped 4 bases and J dropped 5; count of bases not matched to a gene: 6. Germline V gene sequence: CDR1 SGHVS, CDR2 FNYEAQ. The sequenced CDR3 bases are TGTGCCAGCAGCTCAGGACAGGGGGCAGGGGAGACC. Its protein product is CASSSGQGAGET. The full CDR3 protein is CASSSGQGAGETQYF.

As concerns this clone: The read ends 3 residues shy of where the CDR3 ends; the end is completed using the germline J gene. The rearrangement uses TRBV18 and TRBJ2-3, with a tentative D call TRBD1 (5 bases). CDR3 size: 17 residues. CDR1 is KGHSH, CDR2 LQKENI, per germline. V was shortened by 3 bases and J by 2 bases, with 18 bases between the two germline ends. This CDR3 reads CASSPQIGTGLTDTQYF. The DNA read from the CDR3 is TGTGCCAGCTCACCCCAAATCGGCACAGGCCTCACAGATACG.

Concerning this clone: The missing CDR3 end, 3 residues past where the read stops, is filled in from the germline J gene. The chain is built from TRBV19 and TRBJ1-2; 9 bases match TRBD1. The CDR3 runs to 16 residues. The ends lost 5 bases at V and 5 bases at J; junction bases unmatched: 12. Germline-derived CDR1 and CDR2 are LNHDA and SQIVND (reference sequence). CDR3 DNA (partial): TGTGCCAGTAGTCCGCGGTCCGGGACAGGGAGTTATGGC. It specifies CASSPRSGTGSYG. The CDR3 in full is CASSPRSGTGSYGYTF. The complete variable domain, with remaining parts taken from reference TRBV19 and TRBJ1-2, reads DGGITQSPKYLFRKEGQNVTLSCEQNLNHDAMYWYRQDPGQGLRLIYYSQIVNDFQKGDIAEGYSVSREKKESFPLTVTSAQKNPTAFYLCASSPRSGTGSYGYTFGSGTRLTVV.

With respect to this clone: The CDR3 end lies 3 residues beyond the end of the read and is filled in from the germline J gene. Additional DNA sequences in this sample encode the identical CDR3. The chain recombines TRBV20-1 with TRBJ1-5; possibly TRBD1 for D (6 bases). The length of the CDR3 is 14 residues. Trimming shortened V by 5 bases and J by 1 base, and 12 bases separated the two germline ends. The germline gives CDR1 DFQATT, CDR2 SNEGSKA (reference sequence). CDR3 sequence: CSAEQGGSNQPQHF. CDR3 DNA (partial): TGCAGTGCTGAACAGGGCGGCAGCAATCAGCCC.

The CDR3: CASSPPDRVTNYGYTF. The DNA read from the CDR3 is TGTGCCAGCTCACCACCCGACAGAGTAACTAACTATGGC. The V gene is TRBV18, the J gene TRBJ1-2, with a weak D call TRBD1 (5 bases). The read gets to within 3 residues of the CDR3 end, and the germline J gene fills in the rest. The ends were cut back, 0 bases at V and 0 bases at J, with 11 bases in the middle. Germline assignment: CDR1 KGHSH and CDR2 LQKENI. The CDR3 contains 16 residues.

Of note for this clone: The DNA ends 3 residues before the CDR3 does, and the rest of the CDR3 is filled in from the germline J gene. The chain couples TRBV11-3 to TRBJ1-1; D ambiguous. Germline-derived CDR1 and CDR2 are SGHNT and YENEEA. CDR3 length equals 12 residues. The covered CDR3 bases are TGTGCCAGCAGCTCTGGGCTAACCGGA. Protein sequence: CASSSGLTG. The entire CDR3 protein is CASSSGLTGAFF. Looking up the rest from reference TRBV11-3 and TRBJ1-1 gives the full variable domain: EAGVVQSPRYKIIEKKQPVAFWCNPISGHNTLYWYLQNLGQGPELLIRYENEEAVDDSQLPKDRFSAERLKGVDSTLKIQPAELGDSAVYLCASSSGLTGAFFGQGTRLTVV.

Comment on this clone: Read data end 3 residues before the CDR3 end; the end is taken from the germline J gene. The J gene is TRBJ2-6, the V gene TRBV6-1; D is possibly TRBD2 (5 bases). Germline V gene data show CDR1 as MNHNS and CDR2 as SASEGT. CDR3 length: 18 amino acids. V was trimmed by 0 bases and J by 2 bases, leaving 14 bases between them. Incomplete CDR3 DNA: TGTGCCAGCAGTGAAGCCCCAACGGGGTGGGCTGGGGCCAACGTC. Translation gives CASSEAPTGWAGANV. The CDR3 in its entirety is CASSEAPTGWAGANVLTF.

With regard to this clone: Sequencing ends 3 residues short of the CDR3 end; the germline J gene provides the rest. The chain employs TRBV28 and TRBJ1-5; TRBD1 might be the D (5 bases). The V end lost 7 bases, the J end lost 3 bases, and 10 bases lay between the germline ends. The CDR3 runs 13 residues. The germline CDR1 and CDR2 sequences are MDHEN and SYDVKM. The CDR3 loop reads CASIAGINQPQHF. The DNA read from the CDR3 is TGTGCCAGCATTGCAGGGATCAATCAGCCC.

Details on this clone: The read ends 3 residues before the CDR3 terminus; that terminus is restored from the germline J gene. The chain carries TRBV7-2 and TRBJ2-5; D remains ambiguous. The V end lost 1 base, the J end lost 5 bases, and 8 bases lay between the germline ends. CDR3 length: 13 amino acids. Germline CDR1 SGHTA, CDR2 FQGNSA. CDR3 amino acids: CASSLVAVETQYF. CDR3 bases read: TGTGCCAGCAGCTTAGTGGCAGTGGAGACC.

With respect to this clone: With the read ending 3 residues before the CDR3 end, the germline J gene is used to fill in that end. The chain carries TRBV10-1 and TRBJ1-2, with 11 bases fitting TRBD1. The CDR3 sequence is 15 residues long. The ends lost 2 bases at V and 4 bases at J; junction bases unmatched: 3. Germline V CDR1 and CDR2: WNHNN, SYGVQD (reference sequence). The CDR3 sequence is CASSEGTGGSYGYTF. The sequenced part of the CDR3 DNA is TGCGCCAGCAGTGAGGGGACAGGGGGTTCCTATGGC.

For this clone: Sequencing ends 3 residues short of the CDR3 end; the germline J gene provides the rest. The rearrangement links TRBV7-2 to TRBJ2-3, with 8 positions matching TRBD2. CDR1 and CDR2 (germline): SGHTA, FQGNSA. Trimming removed 3 bases from V and 2 bases from J; junction bases left unmatched: 4. CDR3 length: 15 amino acids. CDR3 amino acids: CASSFGGGNTDTQYF. The covered CDR3 bases are TGTGCCAGCAGCTTCGGCGGGGGGAACACAGATACG.

CDR3 bases read: TGTGCCAGCAGTGCTGCCCAGCGGACAGACAATGAG. Its translation is CASSAAQRTDNE. The CDR3 in full is CASSAAQRTDNEQFF. The rearrangement joins TRBV28 to TRBJ2-1, with D maybe TRBD1 (6 bases). The CDR3 end falls 3 residues outside the read, so it is completed with the germline J gene. The CDR3 loop spans 15 amino acids. The V gene lost 5 bases and the J gene lost 5 bases, with 16 bases spanning the gap. Germline V gene data show CDR1 as MDHEN and CDR2 as SYDVKM.

About this clone: Coverage ceases 3 residues before the CDR3 finishes, and the germline J gene fills in the end. The chain carries TRBV20-1 and TRBJ2-3, with D tentatively TRBD2 (6 bases). CDR3 size: 15 residues. Germline values: CDR1 DFQATT, CDR2 SNEGSKA (reference sequence). V dropped 1 base and J dropped 0 bases, with 11 bases sitting between them. Partial CDR3 DNA: TGCAGTGCTAGAGTCCCTGGACTAAGCACAGATACG. This sequence encodes CSARVPGLSTDT. The entire CDR3 protein reads CSARVPGLSTDTQYF.

Worth noting for this clone: The sequence runs out 3 residues before the end of the CDR3; the remainder is reconstructed from the germline J gene. This chain links TRBV11-2 with TRBJ2-2, with 10 positions matching TRBD1. The CDR3 contains 15 residues. From germline, CDR1 is SGHAT and CDR2 FQNNGV. J gave up 6 bases and V 5 bases, and 6 bases lay outside the gene matches. The CDR3 here is CASSGDRGSAGELFF. The sequenced part of the CDR3 DNA is TGTGCCAGCAGCGGGGACAGGGGATCGGCCGGGGAG.

About this clone itself: With the read ending 3 residues before the CDR3 end, the germline J gene is used to fill in that end. The sample holds other DNA sequences that translate to the same CDR3. The J gene is TRBJ2-3, the V gene TRBV20-1; 14 nucleotides align to TRBD2. Looked up from germline, CDR1 is DFQATT and CDR2 is SNEGSKA (reference sequence). The CDR3 totals 16 residues. Unmatched junction bases numbered 5, after V lost 6 bases and J lost 0 bases. The CDR3 bases that were read are TGCAGTGCGGTGACTAGCGGGGGGGCTAGCACAGATACG. It specifies CSAVTSGGASTDT. The whole CDR3 protein is CSAVTSGGASTDTQYF.